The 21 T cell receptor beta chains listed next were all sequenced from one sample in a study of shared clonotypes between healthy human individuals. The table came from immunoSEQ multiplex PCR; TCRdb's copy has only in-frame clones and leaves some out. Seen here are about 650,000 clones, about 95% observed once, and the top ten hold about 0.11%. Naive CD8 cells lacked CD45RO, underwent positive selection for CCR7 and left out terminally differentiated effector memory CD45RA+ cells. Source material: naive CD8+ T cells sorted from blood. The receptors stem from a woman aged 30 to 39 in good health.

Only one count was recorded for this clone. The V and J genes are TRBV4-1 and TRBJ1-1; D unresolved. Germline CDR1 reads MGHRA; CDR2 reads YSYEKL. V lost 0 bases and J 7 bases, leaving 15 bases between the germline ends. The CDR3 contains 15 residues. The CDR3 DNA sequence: TGCGCCAGCAGCCAAGATCACCCGGGTGGAATTGAAGCTTTCTTT. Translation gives CASSQDHPGGIEAFF.

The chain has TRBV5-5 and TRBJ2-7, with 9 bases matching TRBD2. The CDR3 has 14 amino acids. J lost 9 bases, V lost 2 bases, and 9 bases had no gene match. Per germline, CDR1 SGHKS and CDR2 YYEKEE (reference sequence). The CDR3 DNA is TGTGCCAGCAGCTTTGTTGTAGCGGGAGTGGTGCAGTACTTC. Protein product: CASSFVVAGVVQYF.

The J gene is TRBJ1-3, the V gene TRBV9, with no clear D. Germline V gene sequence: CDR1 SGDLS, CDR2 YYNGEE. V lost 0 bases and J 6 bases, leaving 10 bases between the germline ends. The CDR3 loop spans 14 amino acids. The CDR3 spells CASSVEGTSNTIYF. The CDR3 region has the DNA TGTGCCAGCAGCGTAGAAGGCACCTCAAACACCATATATTTT.

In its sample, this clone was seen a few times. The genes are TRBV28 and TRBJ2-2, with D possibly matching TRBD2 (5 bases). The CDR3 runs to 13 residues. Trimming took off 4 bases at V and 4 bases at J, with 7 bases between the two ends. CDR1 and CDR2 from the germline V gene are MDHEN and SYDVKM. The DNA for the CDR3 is TGTGCCAGCAGTTGGCGGGTCACCGGGGAGCTGTTTTTT. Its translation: CASSWRVTGELFF.

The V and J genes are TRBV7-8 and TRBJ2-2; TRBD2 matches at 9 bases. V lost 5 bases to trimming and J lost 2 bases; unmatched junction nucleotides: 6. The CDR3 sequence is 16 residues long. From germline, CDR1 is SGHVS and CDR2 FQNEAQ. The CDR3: CASSPRLAANTGELFF. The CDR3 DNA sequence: TGTGCCAGCAGCCCCAGACTAGCGGCCAACACCGGGGAGCTGTTTTTT.

CDR3 in DNA: TGTGCCAGCAGCCAATTTGAGGCGAGAGCGGGAGGGCAAGATACGCAGTATTTT. It translates to CASSQFEARAGGQDTQYF. The chain combines TRBV16 with TRBJ2-3; 10 positions agree with TRBD2. V was pared by 1 base and J by 5 bases, with 12 bases of the junction left unmatched. The CDR3 has 18 residues. Germline-derived CDR1 and CDR2 are KGHSY and FQNENV.

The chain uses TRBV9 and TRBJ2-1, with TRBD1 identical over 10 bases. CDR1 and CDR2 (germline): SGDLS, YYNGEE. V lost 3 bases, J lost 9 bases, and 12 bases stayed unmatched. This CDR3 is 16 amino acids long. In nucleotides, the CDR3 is TGTGCCAGCAGCGGAAAGACAGGGGGCCACCCCGGTGAGCAGTTCTTC. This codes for CASSGKTGGHPGEQFF.

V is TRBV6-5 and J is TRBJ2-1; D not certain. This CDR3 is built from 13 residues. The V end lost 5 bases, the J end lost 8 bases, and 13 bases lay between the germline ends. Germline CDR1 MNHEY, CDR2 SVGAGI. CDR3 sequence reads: CASSHPTNHEQFF. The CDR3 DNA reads TGTGCCAGCAGTCACCCCACTAACCATGAGCAGTTCTTC.

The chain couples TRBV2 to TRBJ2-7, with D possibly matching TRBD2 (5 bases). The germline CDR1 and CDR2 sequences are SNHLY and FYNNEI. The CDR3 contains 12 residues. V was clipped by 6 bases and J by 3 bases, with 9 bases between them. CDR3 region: CASSPGFYEQYF. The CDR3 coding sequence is TGTGCCAGCAGCCCGGGGTTCTACGAGCAGTACTTC.

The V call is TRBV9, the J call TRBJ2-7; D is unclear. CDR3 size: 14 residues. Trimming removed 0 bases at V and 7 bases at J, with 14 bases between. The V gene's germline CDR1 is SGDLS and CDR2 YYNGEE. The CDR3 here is CASSVARVGTEQYF. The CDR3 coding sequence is TGTGCCAGCAGCGTAGCGCGTGTCGGAACGGAGCAGTACTTC.

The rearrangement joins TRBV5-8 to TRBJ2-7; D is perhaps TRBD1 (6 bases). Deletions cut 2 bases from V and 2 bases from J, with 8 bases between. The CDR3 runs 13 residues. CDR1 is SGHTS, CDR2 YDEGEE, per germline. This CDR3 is CASSFQGPYEQYF. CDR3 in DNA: TGTGCCAGCAGCTTCCAGGGGCCCTACGAGCAGTACTTC.

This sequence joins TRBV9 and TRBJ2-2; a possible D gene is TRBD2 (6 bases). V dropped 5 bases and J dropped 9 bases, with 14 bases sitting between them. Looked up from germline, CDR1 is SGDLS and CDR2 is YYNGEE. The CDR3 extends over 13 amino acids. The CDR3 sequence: CASRDYESRELFF. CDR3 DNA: TGTGCCAGCAGGGACTACGAGAGCAGGGAGCTGTTTTTT. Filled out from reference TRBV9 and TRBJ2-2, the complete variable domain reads DSGVTQTPKHLITATGQRVTLRCSPRSGDLSVYWYQQSLDQGLQFLIQYYNGEERAKGNILERFSAQQFPDLHSELNLSSLELGDSALYFCASRDYESRELFFGEGSRLTVL.

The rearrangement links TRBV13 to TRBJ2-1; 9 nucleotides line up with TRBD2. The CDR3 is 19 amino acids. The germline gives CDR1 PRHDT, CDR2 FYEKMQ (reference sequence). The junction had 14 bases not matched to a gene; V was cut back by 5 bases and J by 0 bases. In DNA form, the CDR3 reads TGTGCCAGCAGCGCTTACGGTGCGGGAGGGCCGAGCTCCTACAATGAGCAGTTCTTC. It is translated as CASSAYGAGGPSSYNEQFF.

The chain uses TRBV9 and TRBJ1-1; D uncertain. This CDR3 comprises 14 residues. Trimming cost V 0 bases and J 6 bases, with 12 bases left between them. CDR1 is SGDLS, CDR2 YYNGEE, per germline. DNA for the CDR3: TGTGCCAGCAGCGTAGGGGTTTTTGGCCCTGAAGCTTTCTTT. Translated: CASSVGVFGPEAFF.

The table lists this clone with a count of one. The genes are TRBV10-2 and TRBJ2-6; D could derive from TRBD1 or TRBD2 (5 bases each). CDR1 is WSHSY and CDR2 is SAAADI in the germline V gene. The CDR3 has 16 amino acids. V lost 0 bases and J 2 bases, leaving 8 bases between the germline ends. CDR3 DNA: TGCGCCAGCAGTGAGTCGAGGGGAACTGGGGCCAACGTCCTGACTTTC. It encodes CASSESRGTGANVLTF.

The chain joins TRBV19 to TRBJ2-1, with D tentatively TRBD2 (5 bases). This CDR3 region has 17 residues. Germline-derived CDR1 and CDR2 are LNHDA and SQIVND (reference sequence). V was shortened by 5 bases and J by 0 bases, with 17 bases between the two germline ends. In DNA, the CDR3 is TGTGCCAGTAGTGCCCTACAAGTGGGGAGCTCCTACAATGAGCAGTTCTTC. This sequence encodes CASSALQVGSSYNEQFF.

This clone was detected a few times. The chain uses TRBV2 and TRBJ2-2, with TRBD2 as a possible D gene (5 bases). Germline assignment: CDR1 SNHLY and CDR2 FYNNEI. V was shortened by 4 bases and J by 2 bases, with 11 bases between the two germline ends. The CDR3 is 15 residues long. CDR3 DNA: TGTGCCAGCAGTGCCCCGGGGAAAAACACCGGGGAGCTGTTTTTT. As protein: CASSAPGKNTGELFF.

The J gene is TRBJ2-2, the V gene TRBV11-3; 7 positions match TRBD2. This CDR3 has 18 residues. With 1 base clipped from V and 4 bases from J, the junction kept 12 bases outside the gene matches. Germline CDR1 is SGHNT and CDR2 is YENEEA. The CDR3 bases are TGTGCCAGCAGCTTAGCGCCGGGGAGGGAGGGCAGCACCGGGGAGCTGTTTTTT. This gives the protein CASSLAPGREGSTGELFF.

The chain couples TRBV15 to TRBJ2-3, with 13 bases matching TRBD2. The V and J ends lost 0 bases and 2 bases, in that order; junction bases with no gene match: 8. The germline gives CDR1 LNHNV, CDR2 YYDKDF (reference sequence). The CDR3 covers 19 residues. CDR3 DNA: TGTGCCACCAGCAGAGATCCCCGGACTAGCGGGAGAATCACAGATACGCAGTATTTT. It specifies CATSRDPRTSGRITDTQYF.

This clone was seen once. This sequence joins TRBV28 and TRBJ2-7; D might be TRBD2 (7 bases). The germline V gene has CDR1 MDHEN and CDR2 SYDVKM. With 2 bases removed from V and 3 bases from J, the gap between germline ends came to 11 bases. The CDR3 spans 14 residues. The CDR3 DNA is TGTGCCAGCAGTTTAAGGGGGGGAGGCTACGAGCAGTACTTC. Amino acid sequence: CASSLRGGGYEQYF. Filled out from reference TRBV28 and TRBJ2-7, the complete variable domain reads DVKVTQSSRYLVKRTGEKVFLECVQDMDHENMFWYRQDPGLGLRLIYFSYDVKMKEKGDIPEGYSVSREKKERFSLILESASTNQTSMYLCASSLRGGGYEQYFGPGTRLTVT.

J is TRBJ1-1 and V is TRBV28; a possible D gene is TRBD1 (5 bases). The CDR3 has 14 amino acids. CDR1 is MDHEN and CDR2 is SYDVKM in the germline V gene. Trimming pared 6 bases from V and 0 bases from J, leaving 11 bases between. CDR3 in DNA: TGTGCCAGCAGCCCCGGGGGACTGAACACTGAAGCTTTCTTT. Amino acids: CASSPGGLNTEAFF.